Following are 22 T cell receptor beta chains from one sample sequenced in a study of T cells in Graves' hyperthyroidism and ophthalmopathy. Amplification targeted TCR beta CDR3 regions from RNA transcripts. HTBI primers were the set used in a first-round RT-PCR of the TCR CDR3. TCRdb ran MiXCR on the multiplex PCR reads and lists one entry per CDR3 protein. In the table there are under 400,000 distinct CDR3 sequences, approximately 13% of which are singletons. Specimen: blood. Every receptor here comes from a woman between 18 and 30 years old with Graves' hyperthyroidism.

This chain joins TRBV27 and TRBJ1-1; D perhaps matches TRBD1 (5 bases). The CDR3 has 14 amino acids. The germline V gene has CDR1 MNHEY and CDR2 SMNVEV (reference sequence). Trimming stripped 3 bases from V and 1 base from J, with 9 bases between. Written as DNA, the CDR3 is TGTGCCAGCAGTTTCTACCAGGGGAACACTGAAGCTTTCTTT. This codes for CASSFYQGNTEAFF.

This clonotype occurred many times. This chain joins TRBV28 and TRBJ1-5; a possible D gene is TRBD1 (5 bases). Germline loops: CDR1 MDHEN, CDR2 SYDVKM. V dropped 3 bases and J dropped 7 bases, with 10 bases sitting between them. The CDR3 sequence is 13 residues long. The CDR3, as DNA: TGTGCCAGCAGTTTTGGGGGAAGCCAGCCCCAGCATTTT. This translates into CASSFGGSQPQHF.

This clonotype was counted at least ten times. The chain employs TRBV20-1 and TRBJ1-2; 8 nucleotides match TRBD1. This CDR3 is 14 amino acids long. With V trimmed by 6 bases and J by 4 bases, 10 bases remained unmatched. The germline V gene has CDR1 DFQATT and CDR2 SNEGSKA (reference sequence). The CDR3 DNA follows: TGCAGTGCACCTTCCAGGGGGCCGGGCTATGGCTACACCTTC. It specifies CSAPSRGPGYGYTF.

This clonotype was observed at least ten times. V usage is TRBV20-1 and J usage is TRBJ2-1, with D possibly TRBD1 on 6 matching bases. CDR1 is DFQATT and CDR2 is SNEGSKA in the germline V gene (reference sequence). Trimming pared 6 bases from V and 4 bases from J, leaving 19 bases between. The CDR3 consists of 15 residues. This chain's CDR3 is CSAPPGTPLYNEQFF. The CDR3 DNA reads as TGCAGTGCGCCCCCCGGGACACCATTATACAATGAGCAGTTCTTC.

This clonotype was seen a few times. The CDR3: CASSSNGGGVRSEAFF. The DNA of the CDR3 is TGTGCCAGCAGCAGCAATGGGGGGGGGGTCCGGTCTGAAGCTTTCTTT. This rearrangement joins TRBV7-9 to TRBJ1-1, with D perhaps TRBD1 (5 bases). The germline gives CDR1 SEHNR, CDR2 FQNEAQ (reference sequence). The V gene lost 5 bases and the J gene lost 6 bases, with 22 bases spanning the gap. The length of the CDR3 is 16 residues. The variable domain in full, completed from reference TRBV7-9 and TRBJ1-1, reads DTGVSQNPRHKITKRGQNVTFRCDPISEHNRLYWYRQTLGQGPEFLTYFQNEAQLEKSRLLSDRFSAERPKGSFSTLEIQRTEQGDSAMYLCASSSNGGGVRSEAFFGQGTRLTVV.

Concerning this clonotype: A read error may be the cause here, since a much bigger clone is one base away. This chain links TRBV7-4 with TRBJ1-1; no definite D call. This CDR3 is built from 13 residues. Per germline, CDR1 SGHVT and CDR2 SQSDAQ. The V end was cut by 2 bases, the J end by 4 bases, with 8 bases between. CDR3 DNA: TGTGCCAGCAGCTTAACCTTCAGCACTGAAGCTTTCTTT. Its translation is CASSLTFSTEAFF.

Concerning this clonotype itself: At one of its ends the junction is not consistent with the germline gene, which may arise from a read error. V usage is TRBV28 and J usage is TRBJ1-2; TRBD1 matches at 10 bases. Germline V lookup: CDR1 MDHEN, CDR2 SYDVKM. The CDR3 has 14 amino acids. The CDR3 loop is CASSPHGQGGGHTF. CDR3 nucleotides: TGCGCCAGCAGTCCCCACGGACAGGGGGGTGGCCACACCTTC.

This clonotype was recorded at least ten times. V and J are TRBV2 and TRBJ1-3; D call uncertain. This CDR3 spans 15 amino acids. Germline lookup yields CDR1 SNHLY and CDR2 FYNNEI. Deletions cut 3 bases from V and 0 bases from J, with 9 bases between. CDR3 sequence: CASSEGGYSGNTIYF. The CDR3 DNA sequence: TGTGCCAGCAGTGAGGGCGGATACTCTGGAAACACCATATATTTT.

This clonotype was found many times. This chain uses TRBV6-2 or TRBV6-3 with TRBJ2-1, with D perhaps TRBD1 (6 bases). V shed 11 bases and J shed 5 bases, with 13 bases lying between them. Germline assignment: CDR1 MNHEY and CDR2 SVGEGT. The CDR3 consists of 12 residues. The DNA of the CDR3 is TGTGCCGCGGCCCCAGGGGACAATGAGCAGTTCTTC. Translation: CAAAPGDNEQFF.

This chain links TRBV7-6 with TRBJ2-1; 13 positions agree with TRBD2. CDR1 is SGHVS, CDR2 FNYEAQ, per germline. CDR3 size: 17 residues. The J segment lost 2 bases and the V segment lost 5 bases, leaving 6 bases of the junction unmatched. The CDR3 protein is CASSPRTSGGAYNEQFF. The CDR3 DNA reads as TGTGCCAGCAGCCCCCGGACTAGCGGGGGAGCCTACAATGAGCAGTTCTTC.

This clonotype was counted ten times or more. This chain connects TRBV12-3 or TRBV12-4 to TRBJ1-1; TRBD1 might be the D (5 bases). CDR3 length: 12 amino acids. Trimming left V 3 bases short and J 7 bases short, with 9 bases between. CDR3 nucleotides: TGTGCCAGCAGTTTGGGGGAGGGTGAAGCTTTCTTT. It yields the protein CASSLGEGEAFF.

This clonotype was seen at least ten times. The V and J genes are TRBV6-2 or TRBV6-3 and TRBJ2-7; no definite D call. The length of the CDR3 is 12 residues. Looked up from germline, CDR1 is MNHEY and CDR2 is SVGEGT. The V end lost 3 bases, the J end lost 4 bases, and 7 bases lay between the germline ends. CDR3 bases: TGTGCCAGCAGTTATGCCGGGTACGAGCAGTACTTC. Translating it yields CASSYAGYEQYF.

The V call is TRBV9, the J call TRBJ1-1; tentatively, D is TRBD1 (6 bases). Trimming took off 0 bases at V and 10 bases at J, with 22 bases between the two ends. CDR1 and CDR2 (germline): SGDLS, YYNGEE. The length of the CDR3 is 16 residues. CDR3 sequence (DNA): TGTGCCAGCAGCGTAGAGGAATTCGGGGGGCGGGGTAGAGCTTTCTTT. Translating gives CASSVEEFGGRGRAFF.

This clonotype has a handful of counts. The chain links TRBV19 to TRBJ2-3; perhaps TRBD2 as D (6 bases). The CDR3 covers 14 residues. Germline V gene sequence: CDR1 LNHDA, CDR2 SQIVND (reference sequence). Trimming removed 7 bases from V and 0 bases from J, with 11 bases in between. The CDR3 sequence: CASTPAGSTDTQYF. In DNA form, the CDR3 reads TGTGCCAGTACCCCAGCGGGTAGCACAGATACGCAGTATTTT.

Turning to this clonotype: A much larger clone lies one base from this, so it may be a read error. This sequence joins TRBV10-3 and TRBJ1-2; 8 bases are a match to TRBD1. CDR1 and CDR2 (germline): ENHRY, SYGVKD. The CDR3 contains 14 residues. Here the CDR3 reads CAISRDRTNHGYTF. DNA for the CDR3: TGTGCCATCAGTAGGGACAGGACTAACCATGGCTACACCTTC.

This clonotype was counted only a few times. The V call is TRBV12-3 or TRBV12-4, the J call TRBJ2-1; TRBD2 matches 8 bases. V lost 3 bases to trimming and J lost 7 bases; unmatched junction nucleotides: 8. This CDR3 has 15 amino acids. CDR3 nucleotide sequence: TGTGCCAGCAGTTTGGACGGGGGGGCTTGGAATGAGCAGTTCTTC. This codes for CASSLDGGAWNEQFF.

Many counts were recorded for this clonotype. The chain uses TRBV28 and TRBJ1-3, with D possibly being TRBD1 (5 bases). V was pared by 5 bases and J by 7 bases, with 12 bases between. The CDR3 covers 13 residues. Germline values: CDR1 MDHEN, CDR2 SYDVKM. The CDR3 here is CASSPGPRNTIYF. CDR3 DNA: TGTGCCAGCAGTCCGGGACCTAGGAACACCATATATTTT.

This clonotype occurred many times. J is TRBJ1-1 and V is TRBV7-2, with D perhaps matching TRBD1 (5 bases). The CDR3 has 15 residues. Germline V lookup: CDR1 SGHTA, CDR2 FQGNSA. Trimming took off 6 bases at V and 0 bases at J, with 14 bases between the two ends. CDR3: CASRLQGGMNTEAFF. The CDR3 nucleotides are TGTGCCAGCAGACTTCAGGGTGGGATGAACACTGAAGCTTTCTTT.

This clonotype was observed a handful of times. The chain recombines TRBV19 with TRBJ2-4, with TRBD2 identical over 14 bases. The CDR3 sequence is 18 residues long. V trimming: 5 bases; J trimming: 0 bases; junction bases outside the gene matches: 6. Germline loops: CDR1 LNHDA, CDR2 SQIVND (reference sequence). In DNA form, the CDR3 reads TGTGCCAGTAGTCCGGGGACTAGCGGGAGCCTAGCCAAAAACATTCAGTACTTC. It is translated as CASSPGTSGSLAKNIQYF.

This clonotype was detected many times. V is TRBV27 and J is TRBJ2-7; D remains ambiguous. V lost 3 bases, J lost 0 bases, and 6 bases lay in between. Germline V CDR1 and CDR2: MNHEY, SMNVEV (reference sequence). The CDR3 is 13 residues long. CDR3 protein: CASSLSHSYEQYF. DNA of the CDR3: TGTGCCAGCAGTTTGAGCCACTCCTACGAGCAGTACTTC.

In its sample, this clonotype was seen a few times. This sequence joins TRBV4-1 and TRBJ2-1; 7 nucleotides line up with TRBD1. Germline trimming cut 3 bases from V and 5 bases from J; bases unmatched to any gene: 1. CDR3 length equals 13 residues. From germline, CDR1 is MGHRA and CDR2 YSYEKL. CDR3 residues: CASSQGQHNEQFF. As DNA, the CDR3 is TGCGCCAGCAGCCAGGGACAGCACAATGAGCAGTTCTTC.

Concerning this clonotype itself: A much larger clone differs from this one at a single base, so this may be a read error. The chain couples TRBV25-1 to TRBJ1-4; no clear D. The germline V gene has CDR1 MGHDK and CDR2 SYGVNS. The CDR3 has 15 residues. Trimming shortened V by 7 bases and J by 0 bases, and 12 bases separated the two germline ends. CDR3 loop: CASTGRFATNEKLFF. The CDR3 region has the DNA TGTGCCAGCACCGGACGGTTTGCAACTAATGAAAAACTGTTTTTT. Based on the CDR3 plus reference TRBV25-1 and TRBJ1-4, the full variable domain is EADIYQTPRYLVIGTGKKITLECSQTMGHDKMYWYQQDPGMELHLIHYSYGVNSTEKGDLSSESTVSRIRTEHFPLTLESARPSHTSQYLCASTGRFATNEKLFFGSGTQLSVL.